The clone carrying this T cell receptor beta chain has just a few counts. These data come from a study of cytomegalovirus exposure and HLA in healthy donors. The CDR3 extends over 14 amino acids. Trimming took 8 bases from V and 2 from J; bases not matched to a gene: 7. CDR1 and CDR2 from the germline V gene are MNHNS and SASEGT. The PCR ran on 60 Vbeta and 13 Jbeta primers. The table came from immunoSEQ multiplex PCR; TCRdb's copy has only in-frame clones and leaves some out. The sample records around 120,000 clones, over 15% being singletons. The sequencing input was PBMCs. This sequence was found in a woman between 18 and 30 years old in good health and CMV-seronegative. The chain is built from TRBV6-1 and TRBJ2-7; TRBD1 aligns across 9 bases. CDR3: CASPTGTGPYEQYF. CDR3 sequence (DNA): TGTGCCAGCCCCACCGGGACAGGGCCCTACGAGCAGTACTTC.